The 6 T cell receptor beta chains reported below all come from one sample, sequenced in a study of human T cells and chemical hapten exposure. Using its own MiXCR run on the RACE reads, TCRdb lists one record per CDR3 protein. The data show 100,000 or so distinct CDR3 sequences, roughly 11% seen once. Time point denoted: patch test 1, 2 weeks after DPC sensitization. Treatment: therapeutic diphenylcyclopropenone sensitization with weekly scalp DPC. The starting material was whole blood, obtained in connection with sensitization to the hapten diphenylcyclopropenone (DPC). The source of these receptors is a woman in her thirties or forties with alopecia areata. Some clones in this sample may be carry-over from other donors' samples.

This clonotype was seen repeatedly, ten times or more. This chain uses TRBV7-9 with TRBJ2-3; D is unclear. This CDR3 spans 15 amino acids. Germline V gene lookup returns CDR1 SEHNR and CDR2 FQNEAQ (reference sequence). The ends were cut back, 1 base at V and 2 bases at J, with 10 bases in the middle. The chain's CDR3 is CASSLGGRYTDTQYF. The CDR3 coding sequence is TGTGCCAGCAGCTTAGGAGGCAGGTACACAGATACGCAGTATTTT.

The table lists this clonotype with a few counts. The rearrangement links TRBV4-2 to TRBJ1-1; the D gene is possibly TRBD1 (5 bases). V was pared by 0 bases and J by 2 bases, with 13 bases between. The germline gives CDR1 LGHNA, CDR2 YNFKEQ. The CDR3 is 16 amino acids. Written as DNA, the CDR3 is TGTGCCAGCAGCCAAGACCCGGGCAGGGCAAACACTGAAGCTTTCTTT. This sequence encodes CASSQDPGRANTEAFF.

This clonotype was found many times. This sequence joins TRBV7-9 and TRBJ1-6; D gene unclear. In germline, CDR1 is SEHNR, CDR2 FQNEAQ (reference sequence). V lost 7 bases to trimming and J lost 7 bases, with 23 bases between them. The CDR3 has 17 amino acids. The CDR3 region is CASTVTARRGGNSPLHF. The CDR3 DNA is TGTGCCAGCACCGTAACGGCGCGGAGAGGTGGGAATTCACCCCTCCACTTT.

This clonotype was seen a handful of times. This chain uses TRBV7-3 with TRBJ2-2, with TRBD2 matching over 12 bases. The germline V gene encodes CDR1 SGHTA and CDR2 FQGTGA. This CDR3 has 16 amino acids. J gave up 2 bases and V 5 bases, and 3 bases lay outside the gene matches. The CDR3 nucleotides read TGTGCCAGCAGCAAACTAGCGGGGGGCAACACCGGGGAGCTGTTTTTT. The encoded protein is CASSKLAGGNTGELFF.

This clonotype was seen more than once but under ten times. The chain uses TRBV29-1 and TRBJ2-7, with D possibly being TRBD1 (6 bases). Germline CDR1 is SQVTM and CDR2 is ANQGSEA. Trimming cost V 5 bases and J 2 bases, with 10 bases left between them. This CDR3 comprises 12 residues. The CDR3, as DNA: TGCAGCGTTAAAAGGACAGCCTACGAGCAGTACTTC. It specifies CSVKRTAYEQYF.

The V and J genes are TRBV28 and TRBJ1-2; the match to TRBD1 covers 12 bases. CDR1 MDHEN and CDR2 SYDVKM come from the germline V gene. The CDR3 length is 16 residues. Trimming took 1 base from V and 3 from J; bases not matched to a gene: 3. The CDR3 coding sequence is TGTGCCAGCAGTTTATCCGGGACAGGGGGCTACTATGGCTACACCTTC. Protein product: CASSLSGTGGYYGYTF.